Each of the 7 T cell receptor beta chains below was sequenced from the same sample in a study of blood T cell repertoires in COVID-19. TCRdb's table, derived via immunoSEQ multiplex PCR, lists solely in-frame clones and lacks some. The sample has about 190,000 clones, less than 85% seen once. The specimen was peripheral blood. These receptors were collected from a man in his forties or fifties who had recovered from COVID-19.

The J gene is TRBJ1-2, the V gene TRBV19; 7 positions match TRBD1. The CDR3 is made up of 16 amino acids. V was pared by 1 base and J by 4 bases, with 9 bases of the junction left unmatched. In germline, CDR1 is LNHDA, CDR2 SQIVND (reference sequence). DNA for the CDR3: TGTGCCAGTAGTATAGCCCGGGACAGATCTTTCTATGGCTACACCTTC. Translated: CASSIARDRSFYGYTF.

A remark on this clone: At one of its ends the junction is not consistent with the germline gene, which may arise from a read error. The genes are TRBV5-4 and TRBJ2-5, with a weak D call TRBD1 (6 bases). This CDR3 spans 11 amino acids. Germline CDR1 reads SGHNT; CDR2 reads YYREEE (reference sequence). The CDR3, as DNA: TGTGCCAGCAGCTTGTCGGGACATAAAAACTTC. This codes for CASSLSGHKNF.

The chain links TRBV28 to TRBJ2-2, with TRBD1 as a possible D gene (5 bases). V was cut by 4 bases and J by 4 bases, with 10 bases left in between. CDR3 length: 14 amino acids. CDR1 and CDR2 from the germline V gene are MDHEN and SYDVKM. For the CDR3, the DNA is TGTGCCAGCAGTTCGCCAGGGTTCACCGGGGAGCTGTTTTTT. Amino acid sequence: CASSSPGFTGELFF.

The sample holds a few counts of this clone. The chain combines TRBV5-1 with TRBJ1-2; D possibly corresponds to TRBD1 (5 bases). The CDR3 loop spans 14 amino acids. Trimming took off 0 bases at V and 2 bases at J, with 8 bases between the two ends. CDR1 SGHRS and CDR2 YFSETQ come from the germline V gene. The CDR3 spells CASSLVQGNYGYTF. The CDR3 bases are TGCGCCAGCAGCTTGGTGCAGGGAAACTATGGCTACACCTTC.

The chain carries TRBV2 and TRBJ1-1, with D hard to call. CDR1 is SNHLY and CDR2 is FYNNEI in the germline V gene. V was trimmed by 6 bases and J by 5 bases, leaving 13 bases between them. The CDR3 is 13 residues long. CDR3 sequence: CASRRRVGTEAFF. CDR3 sequence (DNA): TGTGCCAGCAGGCGGCGGGTGGGAACTGAAGCTTTCTTT.

V is TRBV7-8 and J is TRBJ1-3; D is perhaps TRBD1 (6 bases). The V end was cut by 4 bases, the J end by 2 bases, with 12 bases between. Germline V gives CDR1 SGHVS, CDR2 FQNEAQ. CDR3 length: 15 residues. The CDR3 bases are TGTGCCAGCAGCTCAATGACAGGTGCTGGAAACACCATATATTTT. This sequence encodes CASSSMTGAGNTIYF.

This clone came up once. The chain carries TRBV24-1 and TRBJ2-1; 9 bases align to TRBD1. The germline V gene has CDR1 KGHDR and CDR2 SFDVKD. V shed 4 bases and J 3 bases; nucleotides not matched to a gene: 6. CDR3 length equals 16 residues. The CDR3 spells CATSDRGQGNYNEQFF. The CDR3 DNA sequence: TGTGCCACCAGTGACCGGGGACAGGGAAACTACAATGAGCAGTTCTTC.